This TCR beta chain was obtained from a study of beta chain features in type 1 diabetes. Study summary: Investigators examined 107,917,701 sorted cells across all samples. Study conclusions and caveats: Among all four CD4+ subsets, Type 1 diabetes patients had TCRB CDR3s that were moderately but significantly shorter. A closer apparent resemblance between naive, central memory and Treg TCRB repertoires was seen in patients than in healthy donors. VDJ junctions sequenced from type 1 diabetes patients showed fewer insertions and more deletions.

Trimming left V 6 bases short and J 5 bases short, with 17 bases between. Germline assignment: CDR1 MNHEY and CDR2 SMNVEV (reference sequence). This CDR3 has 15 amino acids. Regarding this clone: What it recognizes is unknown.

As every portion of the isolated RNA was reverse transcribed, the sequencing read expressed TCRB transcripts. Produced via immunoSEQ multiplex PCR; TCRdb's table is partial and in-frame only. The repertoire consists of around 160,000 clones, with roughly 9% occurring once and the leading ten covering 0.7%. The V call is TRBV27, the J call TRBJ1-5, with a tentative D call TRBD1 (6 bases). The source of this sequence is a woman younger than 45 with type 1 diabetes. Sequenced sample: central memory CD4+ T cells from blood. The CDR3: CASSPIMTGHQPQHF. The CDR3 nucleotides read TGTGCCAGCAGCCCTATTATGACAGGCCATCAGCCCCAGCATTTT.